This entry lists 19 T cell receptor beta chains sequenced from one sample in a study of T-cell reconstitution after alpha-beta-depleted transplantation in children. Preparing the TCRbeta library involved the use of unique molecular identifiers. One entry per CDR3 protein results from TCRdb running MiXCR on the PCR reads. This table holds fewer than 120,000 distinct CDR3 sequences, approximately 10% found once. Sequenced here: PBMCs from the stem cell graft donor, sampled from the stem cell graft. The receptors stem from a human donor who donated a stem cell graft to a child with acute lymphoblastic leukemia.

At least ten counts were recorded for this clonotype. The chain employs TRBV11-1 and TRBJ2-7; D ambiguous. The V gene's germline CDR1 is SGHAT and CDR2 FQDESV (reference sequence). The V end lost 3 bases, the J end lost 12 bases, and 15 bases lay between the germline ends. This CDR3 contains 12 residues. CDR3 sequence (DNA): TGTGCCAGCAGCTTTCCGACCTCAAGTCCGTACTTC. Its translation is CASSFPTSSPYF.

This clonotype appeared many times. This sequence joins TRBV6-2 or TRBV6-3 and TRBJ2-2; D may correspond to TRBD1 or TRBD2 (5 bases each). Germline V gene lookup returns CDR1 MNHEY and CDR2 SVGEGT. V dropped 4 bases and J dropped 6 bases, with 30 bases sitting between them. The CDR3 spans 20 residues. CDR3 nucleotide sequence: TGTGCCAGCAGTTTACGGGGACCGGCGTGGTCTGAAGGGGATGCCGGGGAGCTGTTTTTT. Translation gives CASSLRGPAWSEGDAGELFF.

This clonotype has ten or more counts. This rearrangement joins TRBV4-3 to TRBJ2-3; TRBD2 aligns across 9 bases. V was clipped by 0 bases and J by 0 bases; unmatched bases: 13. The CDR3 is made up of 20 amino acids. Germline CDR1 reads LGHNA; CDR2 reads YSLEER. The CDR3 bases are TGCGCCAGCAGCCAAGATGCGTGGCGGGGGGGCTCCCGGAGCACAGATACGCAGTATTTT. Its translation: CASSQDAWRGGSRSTDTQYF.

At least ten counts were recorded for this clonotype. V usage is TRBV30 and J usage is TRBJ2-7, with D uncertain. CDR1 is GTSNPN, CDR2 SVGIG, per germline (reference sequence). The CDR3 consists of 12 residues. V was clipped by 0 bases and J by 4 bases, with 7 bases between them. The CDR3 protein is CAWSVSFYEQYF. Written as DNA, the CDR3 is TGTGCCTGGAGTGTAAGTTTTTACGAGCAGTACTTC.

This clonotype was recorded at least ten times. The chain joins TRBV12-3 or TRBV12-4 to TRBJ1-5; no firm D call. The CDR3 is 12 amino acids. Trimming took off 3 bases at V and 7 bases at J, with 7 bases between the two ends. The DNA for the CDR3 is TGTGCCAGCAGTTTCGATGAACAGCCCCAGCATTTT. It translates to CASSFDEQPQHF.

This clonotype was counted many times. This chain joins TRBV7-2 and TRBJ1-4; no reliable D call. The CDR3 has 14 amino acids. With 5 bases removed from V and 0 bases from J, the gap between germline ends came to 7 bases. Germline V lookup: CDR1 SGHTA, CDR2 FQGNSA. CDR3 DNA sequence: TGTGCCAGCAGCCCCGGGACAACTAATGAAAAACTGTTTTTT. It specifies CASSPGTTNEKLFF.

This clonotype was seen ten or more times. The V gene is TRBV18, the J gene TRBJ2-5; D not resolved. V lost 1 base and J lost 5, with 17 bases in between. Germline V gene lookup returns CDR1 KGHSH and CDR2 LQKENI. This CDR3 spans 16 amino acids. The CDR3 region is CASSPLKAPIRETQYF. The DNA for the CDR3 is TGTGCCAGCTCACCACTTAAAGCGCCAATTCGGGAGACCCAGTACTTC.

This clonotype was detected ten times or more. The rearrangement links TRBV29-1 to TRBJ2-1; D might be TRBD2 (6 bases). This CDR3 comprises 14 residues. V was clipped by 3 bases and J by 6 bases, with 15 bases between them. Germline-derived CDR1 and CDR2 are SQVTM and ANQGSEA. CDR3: CSVDLRESVNEQFF. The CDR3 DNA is TGCAGCGTTGATTTACGGGAGTCAGTCAATGAGCAGTTCTTC.

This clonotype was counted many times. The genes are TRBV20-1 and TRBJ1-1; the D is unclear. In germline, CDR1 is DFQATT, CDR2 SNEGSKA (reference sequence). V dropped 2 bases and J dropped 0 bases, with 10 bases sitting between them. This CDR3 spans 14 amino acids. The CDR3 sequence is CSARKDGLNTEAFF. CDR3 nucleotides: TGCAGTGCTAGAAAGGACGGACTGAACACTGAAGCTTTCTTT.

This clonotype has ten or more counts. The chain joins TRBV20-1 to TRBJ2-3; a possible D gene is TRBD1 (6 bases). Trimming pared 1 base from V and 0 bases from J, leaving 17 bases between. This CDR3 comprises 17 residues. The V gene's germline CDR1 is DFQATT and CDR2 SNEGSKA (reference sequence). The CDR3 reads CSARVFSRDISTDTQYF. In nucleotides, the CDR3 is TGCAGTGCTAGAGTCTTTTCCCGGGACATCAGCACAGATACGCAGTATTTT.

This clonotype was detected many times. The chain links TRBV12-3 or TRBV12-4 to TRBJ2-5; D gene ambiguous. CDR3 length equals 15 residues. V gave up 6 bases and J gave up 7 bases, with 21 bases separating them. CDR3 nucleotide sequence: TGTGCCAGCAGCTCTAGTGGACCCGAAGCGCCGACCCAGTACTTC. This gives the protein CASSSSGPEAPTQYF.

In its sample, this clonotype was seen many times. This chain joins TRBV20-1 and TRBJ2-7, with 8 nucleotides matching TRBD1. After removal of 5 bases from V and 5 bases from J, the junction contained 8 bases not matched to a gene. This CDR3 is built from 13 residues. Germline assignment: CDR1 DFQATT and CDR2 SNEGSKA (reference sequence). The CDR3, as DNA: TGCAGTGCTGGTCGGACAGGGATCAACGAGCAGTACTTC. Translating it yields CSAGRTGINEQYF.

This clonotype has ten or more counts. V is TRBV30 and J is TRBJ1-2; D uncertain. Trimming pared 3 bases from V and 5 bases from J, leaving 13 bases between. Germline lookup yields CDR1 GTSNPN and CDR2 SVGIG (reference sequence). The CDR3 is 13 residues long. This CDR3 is CAWSPGFRYGYTF. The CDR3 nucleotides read TGTGCCTGGAGCCCCGGGTTCCGTTATGGCTACACCTTC.

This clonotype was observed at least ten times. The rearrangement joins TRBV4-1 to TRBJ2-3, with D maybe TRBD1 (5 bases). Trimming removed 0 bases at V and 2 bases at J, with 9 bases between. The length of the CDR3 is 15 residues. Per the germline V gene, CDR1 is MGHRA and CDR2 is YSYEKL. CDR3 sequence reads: CASSQDPGSTDTQYF. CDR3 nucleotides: TGCGCCAGCAGCCAAGATCCAGGGTCCACAGATACGCAGTATTTT.

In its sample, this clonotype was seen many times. The DNA of the CDR3 is TGTGCCAGCAGCCCCACCGGGCTAGCCCCAGATACGCAGTATTTT. It codes for CASSPTGLAPDTQYF. The chain employs TRBV7-3 and TRBJ2-3, with D perhaps matching TRBD2 (5 bases). Germline V CDR1 and CDR2: SGHTA, FQGTGA. V lost 5 bases and J lost 4, with 16 bases in between. This CDR3 region has 15 residues.

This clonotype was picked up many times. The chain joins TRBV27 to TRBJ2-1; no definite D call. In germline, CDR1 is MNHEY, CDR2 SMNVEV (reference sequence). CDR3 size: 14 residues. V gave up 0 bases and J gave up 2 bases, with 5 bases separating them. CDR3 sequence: CASSLSIPYNEQFF. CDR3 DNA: TGTGCCAGCAGTTTATCGATCCCCTACAATGAGCAGTTCTTC.

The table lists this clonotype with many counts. The CDR3 nucleotides read TGTGCCAGCAGTTACTCGACCCTTAACACCGGGGAGCTGTTTTTT. Protein sequence: CASSYSTLNTGELFF. This sequence joins TRBV6-5 and TRBJ2-2; unclear D gene. CDR1 and CDR2 from the germline V gene are MNHEY and SVGAGI. The CDR3 runs 15 residues. Trimming pared 0 bases from V and 2 bases from J, leaving 7 bases between.

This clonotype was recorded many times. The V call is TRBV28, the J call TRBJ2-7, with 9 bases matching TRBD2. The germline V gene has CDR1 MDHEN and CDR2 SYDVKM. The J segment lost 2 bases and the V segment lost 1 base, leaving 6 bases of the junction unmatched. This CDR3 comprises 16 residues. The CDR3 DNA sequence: TGTGCCAGCAGTTTATCGAGCGGGAGGCTTCCCTACGAGCAGTACTTC. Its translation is CASSLSSGRLPYEQYF.

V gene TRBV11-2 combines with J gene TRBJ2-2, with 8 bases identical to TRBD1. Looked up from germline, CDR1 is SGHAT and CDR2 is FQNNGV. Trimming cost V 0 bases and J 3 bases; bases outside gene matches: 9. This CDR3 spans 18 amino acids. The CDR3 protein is CASSLDTQGASDTGELFF. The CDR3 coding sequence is TGTGCCAGCAGCTTAGATACCCAGGGGGCTAGCGACACCGGGGAGCTGTTTTTT.